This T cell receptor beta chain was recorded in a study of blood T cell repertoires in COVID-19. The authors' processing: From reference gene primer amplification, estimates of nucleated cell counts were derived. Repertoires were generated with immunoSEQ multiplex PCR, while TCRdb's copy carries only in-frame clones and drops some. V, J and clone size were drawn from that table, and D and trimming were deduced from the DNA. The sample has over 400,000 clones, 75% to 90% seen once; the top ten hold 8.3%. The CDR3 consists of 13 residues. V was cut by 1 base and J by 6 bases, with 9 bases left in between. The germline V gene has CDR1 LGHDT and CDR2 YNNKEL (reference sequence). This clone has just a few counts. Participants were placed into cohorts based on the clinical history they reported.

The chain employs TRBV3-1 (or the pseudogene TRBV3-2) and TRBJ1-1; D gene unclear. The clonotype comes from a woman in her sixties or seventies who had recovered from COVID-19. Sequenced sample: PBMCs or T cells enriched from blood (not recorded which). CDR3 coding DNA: TGTGCCAGCAGCCAAGCCCTAATCGCTGAAGCTTTCTTT. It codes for CASSQALIAEAFF.